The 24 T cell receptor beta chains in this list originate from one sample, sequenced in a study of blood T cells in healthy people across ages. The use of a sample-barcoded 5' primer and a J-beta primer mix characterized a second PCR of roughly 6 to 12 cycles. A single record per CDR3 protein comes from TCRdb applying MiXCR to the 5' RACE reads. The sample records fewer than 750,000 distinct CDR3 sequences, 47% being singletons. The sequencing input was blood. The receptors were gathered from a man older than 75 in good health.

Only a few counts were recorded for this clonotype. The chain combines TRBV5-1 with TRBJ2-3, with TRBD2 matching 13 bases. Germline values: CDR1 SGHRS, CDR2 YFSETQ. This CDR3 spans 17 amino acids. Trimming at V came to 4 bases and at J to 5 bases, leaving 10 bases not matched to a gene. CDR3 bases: TGCGCCAGCAGCCGACTAGCGGGAGGTCCCTCTGAAGATACGCAGTATTTT. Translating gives CASSRLAGGPSEDTQYF.

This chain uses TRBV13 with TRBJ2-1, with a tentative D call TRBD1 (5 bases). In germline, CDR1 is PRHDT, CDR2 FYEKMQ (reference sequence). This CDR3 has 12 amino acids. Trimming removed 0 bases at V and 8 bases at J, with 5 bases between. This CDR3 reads CASSLGTDEQFF. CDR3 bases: TGTGCCAGCAGCTTAGGGACAGATGAGCAGTTCTTC.

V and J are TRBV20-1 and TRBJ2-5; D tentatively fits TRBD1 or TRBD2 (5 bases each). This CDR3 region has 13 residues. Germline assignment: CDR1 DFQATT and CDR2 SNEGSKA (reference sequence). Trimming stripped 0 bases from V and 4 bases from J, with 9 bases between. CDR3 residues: CSARDSGTETQYF. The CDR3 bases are TGCAGTGCTAGAGATTCGGGGACAGAGACCCAGTACTTC.

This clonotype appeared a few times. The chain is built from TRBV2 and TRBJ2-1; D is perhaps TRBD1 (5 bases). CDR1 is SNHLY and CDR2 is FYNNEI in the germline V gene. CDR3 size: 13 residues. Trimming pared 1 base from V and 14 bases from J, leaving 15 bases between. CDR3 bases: TGTGCCAGCAGTGAAGAACAGGCGAACGAAGAGTTCTTC. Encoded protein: CASSEEQANEEFF.

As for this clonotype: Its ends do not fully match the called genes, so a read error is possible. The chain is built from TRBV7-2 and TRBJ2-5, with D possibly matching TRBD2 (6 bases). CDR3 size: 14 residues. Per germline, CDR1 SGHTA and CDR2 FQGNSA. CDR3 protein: CASCLGGIKETQYF. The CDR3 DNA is TGTGCCAGCTGCTTGGGCGGGATTAAAGAGACCCAGTACTTC. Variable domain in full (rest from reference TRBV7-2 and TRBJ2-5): GAGVSQSPSNKVTEKGKDVELRCDPISGHTALYWYRQSLGQGLEFLIYFQGNSAPDKSGLPSDRFSAERTGGSVSTLTIQRTQQEDSAVYLCASCLGGIKETQYFGPGTRLLVL.

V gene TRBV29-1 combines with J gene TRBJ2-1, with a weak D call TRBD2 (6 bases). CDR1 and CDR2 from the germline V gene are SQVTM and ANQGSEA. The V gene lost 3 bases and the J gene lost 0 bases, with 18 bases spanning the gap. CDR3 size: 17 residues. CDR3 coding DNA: TGCAGCGTTGAGGGAGGCACAGACGTGAGCTCCTACAATGAGCAGTTCTTC. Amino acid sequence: CSVEGGTDVSSYNEQFF.

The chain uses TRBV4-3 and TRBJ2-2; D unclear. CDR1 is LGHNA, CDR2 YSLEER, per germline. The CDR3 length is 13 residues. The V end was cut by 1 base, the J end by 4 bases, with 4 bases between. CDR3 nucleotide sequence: TGCGCCAGCAGCCAAGCCCCCACCGGGGAGCTGTTTTTT. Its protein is CASSQAPTGELFF.

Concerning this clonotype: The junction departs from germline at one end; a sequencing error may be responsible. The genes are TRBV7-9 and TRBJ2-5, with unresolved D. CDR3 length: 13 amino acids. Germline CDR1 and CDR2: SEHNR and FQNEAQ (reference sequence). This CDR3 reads CAGSLGGWETQYF. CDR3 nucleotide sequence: TGTGCCGGCAGCTTAGGTGGCTGGGAGACCCAGTACTTC.

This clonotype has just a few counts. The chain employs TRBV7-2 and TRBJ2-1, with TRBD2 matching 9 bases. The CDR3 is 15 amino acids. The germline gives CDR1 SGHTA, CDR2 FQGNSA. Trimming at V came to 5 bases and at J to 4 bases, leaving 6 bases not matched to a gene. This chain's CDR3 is CASSPSGRTYNEQFF. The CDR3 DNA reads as TGTGCCAGCAGCCCGAGCGGGAGGACTTACAATGAGCAGTTCTTC.

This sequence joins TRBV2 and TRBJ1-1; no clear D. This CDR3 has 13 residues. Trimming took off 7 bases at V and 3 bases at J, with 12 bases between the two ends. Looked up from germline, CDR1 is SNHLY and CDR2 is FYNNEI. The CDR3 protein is CASNSFRDTEAFF. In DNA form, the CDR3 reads TGTGCCAGCAACAGTTTTAGGGACACTGAAGCTTTCTTT. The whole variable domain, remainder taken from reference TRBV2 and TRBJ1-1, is EPEVTQTPSHQVTQMGQEVILRCVPISNHLYFYWYRQILGQKVEFLVSFYNNEISEKSEIFDDQFSVERPDGSNFTLKIRSTKLEDSAMYFCASNSFRDTEAFFGQGTRLTVV.

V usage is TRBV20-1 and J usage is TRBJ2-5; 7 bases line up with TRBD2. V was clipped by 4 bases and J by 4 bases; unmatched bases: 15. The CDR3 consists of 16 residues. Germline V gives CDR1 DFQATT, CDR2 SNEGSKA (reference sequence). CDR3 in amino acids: CSATPDGGVWRETQYF. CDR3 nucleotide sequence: TGCAGTGCTACTCCCGATGGGGGGGTGTGGAGAGAGACCCAGTACTTC.

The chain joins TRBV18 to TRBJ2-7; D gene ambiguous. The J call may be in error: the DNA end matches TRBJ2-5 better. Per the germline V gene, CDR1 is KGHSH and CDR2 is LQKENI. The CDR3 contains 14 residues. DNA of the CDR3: TGTGCCAGCTCACCAACCCTACACGGGGAGACCCAGTACTTC. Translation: CASSPTLHGETQYF.

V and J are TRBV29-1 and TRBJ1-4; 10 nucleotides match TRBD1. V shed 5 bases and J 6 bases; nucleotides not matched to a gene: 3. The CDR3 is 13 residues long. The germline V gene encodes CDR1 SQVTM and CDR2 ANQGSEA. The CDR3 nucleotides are TGCAGCGTTACGACAGGGGGCGATGAAAAACTGTTTTTT. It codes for CSVTTGGDEKLFF.

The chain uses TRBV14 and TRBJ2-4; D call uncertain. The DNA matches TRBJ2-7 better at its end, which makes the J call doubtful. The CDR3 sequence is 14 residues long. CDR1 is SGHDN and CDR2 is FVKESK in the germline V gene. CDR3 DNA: TGTGCCAGCAGCCTACGACGCGATGGGTACGAGCAGTACTTC. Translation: CASSLRRDGYEQYF.

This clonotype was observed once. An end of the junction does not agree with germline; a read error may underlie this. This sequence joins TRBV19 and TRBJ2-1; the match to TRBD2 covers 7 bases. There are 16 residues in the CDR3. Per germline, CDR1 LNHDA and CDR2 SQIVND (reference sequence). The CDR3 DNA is TGTGCCAGTAGCCCCCTTGGTATCGGGGGGAACAAGGAGCAGTTCTTC. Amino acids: CASSPLGIGGNKEQFF.

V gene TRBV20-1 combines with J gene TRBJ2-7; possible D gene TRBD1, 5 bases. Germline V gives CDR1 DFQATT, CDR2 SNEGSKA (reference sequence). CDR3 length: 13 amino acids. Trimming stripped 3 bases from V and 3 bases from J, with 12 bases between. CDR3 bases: TGCAGTGCTAGCCCACGGACAATCTACGAGCAGTACTTC. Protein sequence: CSASPRTIYEQYF.

CDR3 residues: CASSRELGGQGGFETQYF. The CDR3 nucleotides read TGCGCCAGCAGCCGAGAATTAGGCGGACAGGGAGGTTTCGAGACCCAGTACTTC. The rearrangement uses TRBV4-3 and TRBJ2-5; TRBD1 agrees at 8 bases. With V trimmed by 4 bases and J by 5 bases, 18 bases remained unmatched. CDR3 length: 18 residues. CDR1 is LGHNA, CDR2 YSLEER, per germline.

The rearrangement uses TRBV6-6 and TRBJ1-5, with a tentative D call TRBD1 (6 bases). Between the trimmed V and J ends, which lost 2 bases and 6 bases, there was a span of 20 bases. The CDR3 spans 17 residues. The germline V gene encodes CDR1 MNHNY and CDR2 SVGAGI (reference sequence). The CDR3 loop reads CASSYPRGDKVGQPQHF. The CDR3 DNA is TGTGCCAGCAGTTACCCGCGGGGGGACAAGGTTGGTCAGCCCCAGCATTTT.

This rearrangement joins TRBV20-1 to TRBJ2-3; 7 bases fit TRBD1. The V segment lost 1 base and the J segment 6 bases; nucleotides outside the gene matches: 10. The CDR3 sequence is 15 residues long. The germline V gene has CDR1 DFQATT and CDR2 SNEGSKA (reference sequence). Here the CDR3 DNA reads TGCAGTGCTAGAGCTGTCACAGGGGCGCCCGATACGCAGTATTTT. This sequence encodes CSARAVTGAPDTQYF.

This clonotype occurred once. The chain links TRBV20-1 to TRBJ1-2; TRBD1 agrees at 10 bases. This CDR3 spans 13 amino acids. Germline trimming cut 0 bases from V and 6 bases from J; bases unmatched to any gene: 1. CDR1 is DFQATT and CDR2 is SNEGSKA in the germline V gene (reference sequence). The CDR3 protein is CSARDDRGHGYTF. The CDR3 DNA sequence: TGCAGTGCTAGAGATGACAGGGGGCATGGCTACACCTTC.

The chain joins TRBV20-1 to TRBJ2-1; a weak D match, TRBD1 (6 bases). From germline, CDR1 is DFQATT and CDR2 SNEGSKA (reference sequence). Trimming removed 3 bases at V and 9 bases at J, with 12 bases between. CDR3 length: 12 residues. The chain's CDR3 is CSASGGSSEQFF. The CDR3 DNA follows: TGCAGTGCTAGTGGGGGCTCGAGTGAGCAGTTCTTC.

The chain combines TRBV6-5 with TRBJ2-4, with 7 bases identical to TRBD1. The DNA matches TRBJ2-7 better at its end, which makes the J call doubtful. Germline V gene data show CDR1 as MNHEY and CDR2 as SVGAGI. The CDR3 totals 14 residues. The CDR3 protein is CASSYTGVRYEQYF. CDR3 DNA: TGTGCCAGCAGTTACACAGGGGTTAGGTACGAGCAGTACTTC.

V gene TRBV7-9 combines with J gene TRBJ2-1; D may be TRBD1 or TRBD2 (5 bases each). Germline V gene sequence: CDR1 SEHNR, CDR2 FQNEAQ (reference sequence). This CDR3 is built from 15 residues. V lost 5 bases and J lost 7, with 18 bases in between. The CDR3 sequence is CASSPVAGGSNEQFF. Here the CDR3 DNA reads TGTGCCAGCAGCCCGGTCGCTGGGGGAAGTAATGAGCAGTTCTTC.

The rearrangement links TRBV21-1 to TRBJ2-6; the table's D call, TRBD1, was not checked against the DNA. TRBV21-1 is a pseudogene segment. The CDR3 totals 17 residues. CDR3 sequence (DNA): TGTGCCAGCAGCCTTGGGCGGGGCTTCTCCGGGGCCAACGTCCTGACTTTC. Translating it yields CASSLGRGFSGANVLTF.